Following are 12 T cell receptor beta chains from one sample sequenced in a study of brain T cells in children with intractable seizures. Noted time point: blood from clinic visit 5 months post-surgery; TSC patient then seizure free. The protocol was immunoSEQ multiplex PCR, while the TCRdb copy is restricted to in-frame clones and leaves out a portion. The sample holds about 340,000 clones; 93% are singletons and the top ten take roughly 5.8%. The sample was peripheral blood, taken roughly 5 months after surgery. The receptors originated from a boy under two years old with tuberous sclerosis and intractable seizures.

This clone was picked up a small number of times. This CDR3 is CASSYGRGRNQPQHF. Here the CDR3 DNA reads TGTGCCAGCAGTTACGGGAGGGGGCGGAATCAGCCCCAGCATTTT. The chain is built from TRBV6-6 and TRBJ1-5; TRBD1 agrees at 7 bases. Losses at the gene ends were 2 bases for V and 4 bases for J; bases not matched to a gene: 5. The CDR3 length is 15 residues. Per the germline V gene, CDR1 is MNHNY and CDR2 is SVGAGI (reference sequence).

V and J are TRBV6-5 and TRBJ2-1, with no clear D. In germline, CDR1 is MNHEY, CDR2 SVGAGI. The CDR3 is 14 residues long. Trimming shortened V by 4 bases and J by 8 bases, and 15 bases separated the two germline ends. The CDR3 sequence: CASSSSRTDHEQFF. In DNA, the CDR3 is TGTGCCAGCAGTTCAAGCCGGACGGACCATGAGCAGTTCTTC.

A single count supports this clone. The chain joins TRBV11-2 to TRBJ2-1, with TRBD1 matching 12 bases. Trimming at V came to 1 base and at J to 0 bases, leaving 7 bases not matched to a gene. Germline CDR1 SGHAT, CDR2 FQNNGV. The CDR3 consists of 19 residues. CDR3 in DNA: TGTGCCAGCAGCTTAGTGGGGGGGACAGGGGGCAGCTCCTACAATGAGCAGTTCTTC. It yields the protein CASSLVGGTGGSSYNEQFF.

V is TRBV6-4 and J is TRBJ1-5; possibly TRBD1 for D (6 bases). With 0 bases removed from V and 1 base from J, the gap between germline ends came to 10 bases. CDR3 length equals 16 residues. CDR1 MRHNA and CDR2 SNTAGT come from the germline V gene. The CDR3 sequence is CASSDSTGGSNQPQHF. CDR3 nucleotide sequence: TGTGCCAGCAGTGACTCGACAGGAGGGAGCAATCAGCCCCAGCATTTT.

The V and J genes are TRBV9 and TRBJ2-3, with 10 positions matching TRBD2. Germline-derived CDR1 and CDR2 are SGDLS and YYNGEE. V was clipped by 4 bases and J by 0 bases; unmatched bases: 8. The CDR3 is 17 residues long. CDR3 nucleotide sequence: TGTGCCAGCAGCCTCGGGACTAGCGTACCTAGCACAGATACGCAGTATTTT. The encoded protein is CASSLGTSVPSTDTQYF.

The gene calls are TRBV5-6 and TRBJ1-1; no definite D call. V lost 4 bases and J lost 4, with 8 bases in between. This CDR3 is built from 12 residues. CDR1 and CDR2 (germline): SGHDT, YYEEEE. This CDR3 reads CASSVLGTEAFF. For the CDR3, the DNA is TGTGCCAGCAGCGTTCTAGGCACTGAAGCTTTCTTT.

The chain carries TRBV15 and TRBJ1-2, with D possibly TRBD1 on 5 matching bases. Trimming pared 3 bases from V and 5 bases from J, leaving 10 bases between. Germline-derived CDR1 and CDR2 are LNHNV and YYDKDF (reference sequence). The CDR3 is 13 amino acids. CDR3 coding DNA: TGTGCCACCAGCAGGAAGGGGATGTATGGCTACACCTTC. Its translation: CATSRKGMYGYTF.

The chain joins TRBV29-1 to TRBJ2-7; 13 nucleotides align to TRBD2. CDR3 size: 16 residues. Germline V gene lookup returns CDR1 SQVTM and CDR2 ANQGSEA. J gave up 4 bases and V 5 bases, and 11 bases lay outside the gene matches. The CDR3 region is CSVYGGLAGVSYEQYF. The DNA for the CDR3 is TGCAGCGTTTACGGAGGACTAGCGGGAGTCTCGTACGAGCAGTACTTC.

The chain uses TRBV19 and TRBJ1-1; D is undetermined. V was trimmed by 5 bases and J by 1 base, leaving 11 bases between them. The CDR3 consists of 14 residues. Germline CDR1 and CDR2: LNHDA and SQIVND (reference sequence). The CDR3 loop is CASSPPGRNTEAFF. The CDR3 DNA follows: TGTGCCAGTAGTCCCCCCGGGAGGAACACTGAAGCTTTCTTT.

This rearrangement joins TRBV27 to TRBJ1-1, with D maybe TRBD1 (6 bases). Trimming pared 5 bases from V and 4 bases from J, leaving 11 bases between. The CDR3 totals 13 residues. Germline CDR1 is MNHEY and CDR2 is SMNVEV (reference sequence). As DNA, the CDR3 is TGTGCCAGCAGTCTACGGGGGCGCACTGAAGCTTTCTTT. Protein product: CASSLRGRTEAFF.

This chain uses TRBV5-4 with TRBJ1-1; a possible D gene is TRBD1 (5 bases). The germline V and J ends were trimmed by 5 bases and 3 bases, with 14 bases remaining between them. This CDR3 region has 14 residues. In germline, CDR1 is SGHNT, CDR2 YYREEE (reference sequence). CDR3 region: CASSRRQGYTEAFF. Written as DNA, the CDR3 is TGTGCCAGCAGTCGAAGGCAGGGTTACACTGAAGCTTTCTTT.

The chain joins TRBV7-9 to TRBJ1-2; no firm D call. Per the germline V gene, CDR1 is SEHNR and CDR2 is FQNEAQ (reference sequence). Trimming pared 5 bases from V and 4 bases from J, leaving 14 bases between. This CDR3 is 14 amino acids long. In nucleotides, the CDR3 is TGTGCCAGCAGCCCCGGGCCCGTGAGCTATGGCTACACCTTC. It yields the protein CASSPGPVSYGYTF.